These 19 T cell receptor beta chains originate from one sample sequenced in a study of cytotoxic CD8 clonotypes in ibrutinib-treated CLL. TCRdb keeps only in-frame clones here, not all; method: immunoSEQ multiplex PCR. The sample lists about 45,000 clones; just over 65% were seen once. This specimen consisted of PBMCs, obtained after 24 months of ibrutinib treatment. The source is a human donor with chronic lymphocytic leukemia.

J is TRBJ1-1 and V is TRBV29-1; no definite D call. V lost 8 bases and J lost 0, with 7 bases in between. The CDR3 runs to 11 residues. Germline V gene lookup returns CDR1 SQVTM and CDR2 ANQGSEA. The DNA for the CDR3 is TGCAGCTTCGTCATGAACACTGAAGCTTTCTTT. Translation: CSFVMNTEAFF.

The chain links TRBV9 to TRBJ1-2, with 7 bases identical to TRBD1. The V gene's germline CDR1 is SGDLS and CDR2 YYNGEE. The CDR3 covers 14 residues. J gave up 4 bases and V 4 bases, and 7 bases lay outside the gene matches. CDR3: CASSPSDRVYGYTF. DNA of the CDR3: TGTGCCAGCAGCCCGTCAGACAGGGTCTATGGCTACACCTTC.

This clone was found a few times. J is TRBJ2-3 and V is TRBV2; 10 nucleotides agree with TRBD1. V shed 7 bases and J 3 bases; nucleotides not matched to a gene: 7. The germline gives CDR1 SNHLY, CDR2 FYNNEI. The CDR3 has 15 amino acids. The CDR3 bases are TGTGCCAGCACGGGACAGGGGATAGGTACAGATACGCAGTATTTT. This gives the protein CASTGQGIGTDTQYF.

This clone was seen a single time. The gene calls are TRBV4-1 and TRBJ2-7; TRBD1 might be the D (5 bases). V dropped 2 bases and J dropped 7 bases, with 18 bases sitting between them. This CDR3 spans 15 amino acids. Germline V lookup: CDR1 MGHRA, CDR2 YSYEKL. The CDR3 is CASSQSPDSSWEQYF. The DNA for the CDR3 is TGCGCCAGCAGCCAAAGTCCCGACAGCTCTTGGGAGCAGTACTTC.

The V call is TRBV6-5, the J call TRBJ1-3; a possible D gene is TRBD1 (6 bases). Germline values: CDR1 MNHEY, CDR2 SVGAGI. This CDR3 is 16 amino acids long. Trimming took off 4 bases at V and 2 bases at J, with 15 bases between the two ends. This CDR3 reads CASSSPRDRPGNTIYF. Written as DNA, the CDR3 is TGTGCCAGCAGTTCCCCAAGAGACAGGCCTGGAAACACCATATATTTT.

The V gene is TRBV5-1, the J gene TRBJ2-1, with D perhaps matching TRBD2 (5 bases). V was cut by 3 bases and J by 3 bases, with 13 bases left in between. Per germline, CDR1 SGHRS and CDR2 YFSETQ. The CDR3 extends over 15 amino acids. The CDR3 is CASSSGSPVYNEQFF. For the CDR3, the DNA is TGCGCCAGCAGCTCGGGGAGTCCCGTCTACAATGAGCAGTTCTTC.

This rearrangement joins TRBV18 to TRBJ1-3; D is undetermined. The length of the CDR3 is 13 residues. The V gene's germline CDR1 is KGHSH and CDR2 LQKENI. V gave up 0 bases and J gave up 5 bases, with 5 bases separating them. CDR3 protein: CASSPPSRNTIYF. In nucleotides, the CDR3 is TGTGCCAGCTCACCACCTTCTAGAAACACCATATATTTT.

The chain combines TRBV18 with TRBJ1-2; 9 nucleotides match TRBD1. The V and J ends lost 4 bases and 2 bases, in that order; junction bases with no gene match: 2. The CDR3 consists of 14 residues. The V gene's germline CDR1 is KGHSH and CDR2 LQKENI. The CDR3 protein is CASSLQGANYGYTF. The CDR3 nucleotides are TGTGCCAGCTCACTACAGGGGGCAAACTATGGCTACACCTTC.

The chain carries TRBV5-4 and TRBJ1-4, with 7 bases that match TRBD1. In germline, CDR1 is SGHNT, CDR2 YYREEE (reference sequence). The CDR3 spans 16 residues. The V segment lost 4 bases and the J segment 0 bases; nucleotides outside the gene matches: 6. The CDR3 reads CASSQEGTATNEKLFF. The CDR3 coding sequence is TGTGCCAGCAGCCAAGAGGGGACAGCAACTAATGAAAAACTGTTTTTT.

The J gene is TRBJ2-7, the V gene TRBV29-1; tentatively, D is TRBD1 (5 bases). V dropped 1 base and J dropped 2 bases, with 6 bases sitting between them. The CDR3 covers 12 residues. Germline CDR1 is SQVTM and CDR2 is ANQGSEA. The CDR3 DNA reads as TGCAGCGTTGAAGGACAGCCCTACGAGCAGTACTTC. Translation: CSVEGQPYEQYF.

The V call is TRBV27, the J call TRBJ2-7; D is uncertain. V gave up 2 bases and J gave up 0 bases, with 14 bases separating them. Germline assignment: CDR1 MNHEY and CDR2 SMNVEV (reference sequence). The CDR3 is 16 residues long. CDR3 nucleotides: TGTGCCAGCAGTTTAGACGTTCAGAGGATCTCCTACGAGCAGTACTTC. Protein: CASSLDVQRISYEQYF.

The V gene is TRBV10-3, the J gene TRBJ2-7; 11 bases line up with TRBD2. The CDR3 totals 14 residues. Unmatched junction bases numbered 4, after V lost 4 bases and J lost 5 bases. Per the germline V gene, CDR1 is ENHRY and CDR2 is SYGVKD. The CDR3 here is CAISGTSGSHEQYF. The CDR3 DNA reads as TGTGCCATCAGTGGGACTAGCGGGTCCCACGAGCAGTACTTC.

Only one count was recorded for this clone. This rearrangement joins TRBV20-1 to TRBJ2-7; D is unresolved. This CDR3 region has 11 residues. With 6 bases removed from V and 3 bases from J, the gap between germline ends came to 9 bases. CDR1 and CDR2 from the germline V gene are DFQATT and SNEGSKA (reference sequence). As DNA, the CDR3 is TGCAGTGCCAACATGGGCTACGAGCAGTACTTC. It yields the protein CSANMGYEQYF.

This clone was observed a few times. The chain recombines TRBV5-4 with TRBJ2-5; 8 nucleotides match TRBD2. Germline assignment: CDR1 SGHNT and CDR2 YYREEE (reference sequence). V was clipped by 4 bases and J by 5 bases; unmatched bases: 7. This CDR3 region has 14 residues. CDR3 loop: CASSPSGGRETQYF. CDR3 bases: TGTGCCAGCAGCCCCAGCGGGGGCAGGGAGACCCAGTACTTC.

This clone turned up a few times. The chain couples TRBV7-8 to TRBJ2-1; D tentatively fits TRBD1 or TRBD2 (6 bases each). V lost 5 bases, J lost 6 bases, and 17 bases lay in between. Germline CDR1 is SGHVS and CDR2 is FQNEAQ. The CDR3 covers 15 residues. CDR3 amino acids: CASSRQSRGGNEQFF. CDR3 coding DNA: TGTGCCAGCAGCCGCCAATCCAGGGGAGGCAATGAGCAGTTCTTC.

The chain couples TRBV13 to TRBJ2-3, with D possibly TRBD2 on 5 matching bases. The V and J ends lost 0 bases and 1 base respectively, with 5 bases between them. In germline, CDR1 is PRHDT, CDR2 FYEKMQ (reference sequence). The CDR3 consists of 14 residues. CDR3 sequence: CASSLGGGTDTQYF. The CDR3 DNA follows: TGTGCCAGCAGCTTAGGGGGAGGCACAGATACGCAGTATTTT.

The chain uses TRBV6-5 and TRBJ2-7, with 7 positions matching TRBD1. Germline CDR1 reads MNHEY; CDR2 reads SVGAGI. Trimming at V came to 0 bases and at J to 2 bases, leaving 7 bases not matched to a gene. This CDR3 region has 16 residues. In DNA form, the CDR3 reads TGTGCCAGCAGTTACTCCCCCGGGACAGAAGCCTACGAGCAGTACTTC. Translated: CASSYSPGTEAYEQYF.

The J gene is TRBJ1-1, the V gene TRBV15, with 8 bases matching TRBD1. This CDR3 has 15 residues. V lost 1 base and J lost 10; bases outside the gene matches: 11. Germline CDR1 is LNHNV and CDR2 is YYDKDF (reference sequence). The CDR3 DNA sequence: TGTGCCACCAGCAGAGGGACAGGGCCCCACCTAGGAGCTTTCTTT. Residues: CATSRGTGPHLGAFF.

The J gene is TRBJ1-1, the V gene TRBV5-1, with TRBD1 as a possible D gene (6 bases). Trimming took off 4 bases at V and 3 bases at J, with 16 bases between the two ends. Germline V gene data show CDR1 as SGHRS and CDR2 as YFSETQ. The CDR3 spans 15 residues. The CDR3 loop reads CASSTLQGMDTEAFF. The CDR3 coding sequence is TGCGCCAGCAGCACCCTACAGGGAATGGACACTGAAGCTTTCTTT.